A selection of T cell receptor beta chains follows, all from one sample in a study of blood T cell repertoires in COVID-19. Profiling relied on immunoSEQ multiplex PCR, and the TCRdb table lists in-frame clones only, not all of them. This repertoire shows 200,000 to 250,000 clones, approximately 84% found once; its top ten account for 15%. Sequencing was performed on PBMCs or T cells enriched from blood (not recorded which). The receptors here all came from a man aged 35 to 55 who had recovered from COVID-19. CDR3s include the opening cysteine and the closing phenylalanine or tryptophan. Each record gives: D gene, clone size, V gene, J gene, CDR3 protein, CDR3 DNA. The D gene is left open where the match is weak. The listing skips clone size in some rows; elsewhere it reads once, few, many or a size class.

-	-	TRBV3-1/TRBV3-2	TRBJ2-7	CASSSLYEQYF	TGTGCCAGCAGCTCCCTCTACGAGCAGTACTTC
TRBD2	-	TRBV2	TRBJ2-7	CASSLAGRREQYF	TGTGCCAGCAGTCTAGCGGGGAGACGCGAGCAGTACTTC
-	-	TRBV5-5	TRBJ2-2	CASSPRPNTGELFF	TGTGCCAGCAGCCCTAGACCGAACACCGGGGAGCTGTTTTTT
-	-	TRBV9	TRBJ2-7	CASSVKPLAGEGEQYF	TGTGCCAGCAGCGTAAAGCCACTGGCAGGTGAGGGCGAGCAGTACTTC
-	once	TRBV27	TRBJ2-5	CASSWGLGYLETQYF	TGTGCCAGCAGCTGGGGACTGGGGTACTTAGAGACCCAGTACTTC
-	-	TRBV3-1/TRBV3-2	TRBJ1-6	CASSQASVSPLHF	TGTGCCAGCAGCCAAGCCTCTGTCTCACCCCTCCACTTT
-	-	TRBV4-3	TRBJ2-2	CASSQLVGHLNTGELFF	TGCGCCAGCAGCCAACTCGTGGGACACTTGAACACCGGGGAGCTGTTTTTT
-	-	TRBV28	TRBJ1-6	CASSSFPGMKGDSPLHF	TGTGCCAGCAGTAGCTTTCCTGGGATGAAGGGAGATTCACCCCTCCACTTT
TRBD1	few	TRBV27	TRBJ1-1	CASSLLQGGNTEAFF	TGTGCCAGCAGTTTGTTACAGGGGGGGAACACTGAAGCTTTCTTT
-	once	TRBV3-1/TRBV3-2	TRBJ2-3	CASSHRQGTDTQYF	TGTGCCAGCAGCCATAGACAGGGCACAGATACGCAGTATTTT
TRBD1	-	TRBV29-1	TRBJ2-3	CSARDRDTDTQYF	TGCAGCGCCCGGGACAGAGATACAGATACGCAGTATTTT
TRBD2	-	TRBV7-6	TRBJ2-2	CASSLEVRAGGPGELFF	TGTGCCAGCAGCTTAGAAGTTCGAGCGGGGGGCCCCGGGGAGCTGTTTTTT
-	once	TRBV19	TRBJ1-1	CATKGIGNTEAFF	TGTGCCACCAAGGGGATTGGGAACACTGAAGCTTTCTTT
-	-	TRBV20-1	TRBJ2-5	CSAATGHRVYF	TGCAGTGCCGCCACCGGACATCGGGTTTACTTC
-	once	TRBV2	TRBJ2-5	CASSETSLGGETQYF	TGTGCCAGCAGTGAAACTAGCTTGGGTGGGGAGACCCAGTACTTC
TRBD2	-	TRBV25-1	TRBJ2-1	CASSSSGSSYNEQFF	TGTGCCAGCAGTTCAAGCGGGAGCTCCTACAATGAGCAGTTCTTC
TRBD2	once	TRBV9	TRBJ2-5	CASSAGTKGTQYF	TGTGCCAGCAGCGCCGGGACTAAGGGGACCCAGTACTTC
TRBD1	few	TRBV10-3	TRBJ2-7	CAISEPGQGYYEQYF	TGTGCCATCAGTGAACCGGGACAGGGATATTACGAGCAGTACTTC
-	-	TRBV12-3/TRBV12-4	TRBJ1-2	CASSLTGTGYTF	TGTGCCAGCAGTTTGACAGGAACTGGCTACACCTTC
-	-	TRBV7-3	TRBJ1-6	CASRPQVYNSPLHF	TGTGCCAGCAGACCGCAGGTCTATAATTCACCCCTCCACTTT
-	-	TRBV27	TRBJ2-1	CARENNEQFF	TGTGCCAGAGAGAACAATGAGCAGTTCTTC
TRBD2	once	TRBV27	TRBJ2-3	CASSFFEARGGGPDTQYF	TGTGCCAGCAGTTTCTTTGAGGCTCGCGGGGGGGGACCAGATACGCAGTATTTT
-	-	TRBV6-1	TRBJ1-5	CASSEAQRNQPQHF	TGTGCCAGCAGTGAAGCGCAGAGGAATCAGCCCCAGCATTTT
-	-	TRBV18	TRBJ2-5	CASSSQVQETQYF	TGTGCCAGCTCAAGTCAGGTCCAAGAGACCCAGTACTTC
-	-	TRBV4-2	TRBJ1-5	CASSQDWGRESQPQHF	TGTGCCAGCAGCCAAGATTGGGGGCGGGAGAGTCAGCCCCAGCATTTT
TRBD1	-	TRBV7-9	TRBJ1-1	CASSESGTGYTEAFF	TGTGCCAGCAGCGAATCAGGGACAGGGTATACTGAAGCTTTCTTT
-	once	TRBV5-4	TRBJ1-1	CASSAQGFTEAFF	TGTGCCAGCAGCGCACAGGGCTTCACTGAAGCTTTCTTT
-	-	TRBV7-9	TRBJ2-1	CASSLGQFYEQFF	TGTGCCAGCAGCTTAGGGCAGTTCTATGAGCAGTTCTTC
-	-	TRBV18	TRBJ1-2	CASSPPNGVKGYTF	TGTGCCAGCTCACCACCCAACGGGGTTAAGGGCTACACCTTC
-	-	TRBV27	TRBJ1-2	CASWRGGYGYTF	TGTGCCAGCTGGCGGGGCGGGTATGGCTACACCTTC
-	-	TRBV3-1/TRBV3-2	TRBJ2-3	CASSQEDWGADTQYF	TGTGCCAGCAGCCAAGAAGATTGGGGGGCAGATACGCAGTATTTT
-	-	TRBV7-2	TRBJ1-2	CASSSNPWANYGYTF	TGTGCCAGCAGCTCAAACCCCTGGGCGAACTATGGCTACACCTTC
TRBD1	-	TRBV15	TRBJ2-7	CATSSAGQAYEQYF	TGTGCCACCAGCAGCGCGGGACAGGCCTACGAGCAGTACTTC
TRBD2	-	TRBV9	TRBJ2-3	CASSGSGTSTDTQYF	TGTGCCAGCAGCGGTAGCGGGACCAGCACAGATACGCAGTATTTT
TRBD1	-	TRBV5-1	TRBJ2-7	CASSLGDSSYEQYF	TGCGCCAGCAGCTTAGGGGACAGTTCCTACGAGCAGTACTTC
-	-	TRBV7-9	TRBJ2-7	CASSTMTGLLSYEQYF	TGTGCCAGCAGCACCATGACAGGCTTGCTTTCCTACGAGCAGTACTTC
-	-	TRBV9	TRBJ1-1	CASSVGAGRAAFF	TGTGCCAGCAGCGTAGGGGCAGGGCGTGCGGCTTTCTTT
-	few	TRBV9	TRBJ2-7	CASSVSGRPHEQYF	TGTGCCAGCAGCGTATCAGGGAGGCCCCACGAGCAGTACTTC
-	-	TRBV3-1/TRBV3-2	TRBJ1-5	CASSQMNQEPQHF	TGTGCCAGCAGCCAAATGAATCAGGAGCCCCAGCATTTT
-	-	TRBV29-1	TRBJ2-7	CSVVASNTYEQYF	TGCAGCGTTGTCGCTAGCAATACCTACGAGCAGTACTTC
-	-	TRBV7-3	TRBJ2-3	CASSLYGAGTDTQYF	TGTGCCAGCAGCTTATACGGAGCCGGCACAGATACGCAGTATTTT
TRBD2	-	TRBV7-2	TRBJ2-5	CASSPLAGGWETQYF	TGTGCCAGCAGCCCCCTAGCGGGGGGGTGGGAGACCCAGTACTTC
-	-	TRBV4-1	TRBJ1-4	CASSRATNEKLFF	TGCGCCAGCAGCCGCGCAACTAATGAAAAACTGTTTTTT
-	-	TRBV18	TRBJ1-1	CASSPGDRGAAFF	TGTGCCAGCTCACCTGGCGACAGAGGAGCAGCTTTCTTT
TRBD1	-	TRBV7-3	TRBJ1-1	CASSPRQGAVRTEAFF	TGTGCCAGCAGCCCGCGACAGGGGGCTGTTAGGACTGAAGCTTTCTTT
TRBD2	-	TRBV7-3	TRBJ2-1	CASSSLLLAGAYNEQFF	TGTGCCAGCAGCTCCCTACTACTAGCGGGGGCATACAATGAGCAGTTCTTC
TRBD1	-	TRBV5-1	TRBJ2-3	CASTPGQGGDTQYF	TGCGCCAGCACCCCGGGACAGGGGGGTGATACGCAGTATTTT
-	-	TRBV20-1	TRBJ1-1	CSAKLNTEAFF	TGCAGTGCTAAATTAAACACTGAAGCTTTCTTT
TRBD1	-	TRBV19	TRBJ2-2	CASSSGTGGWSGELFF	TGTGCCAGTAGCAGCGGGACAGGGGGCTGGAGCGGGGAGCTGTTTTTT
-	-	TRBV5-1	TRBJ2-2	CASSLNPGNTGELFF	TGCGCCAGCAGCTTGAACCCGGGGAACACCGGGGAGCTGTTTTTT